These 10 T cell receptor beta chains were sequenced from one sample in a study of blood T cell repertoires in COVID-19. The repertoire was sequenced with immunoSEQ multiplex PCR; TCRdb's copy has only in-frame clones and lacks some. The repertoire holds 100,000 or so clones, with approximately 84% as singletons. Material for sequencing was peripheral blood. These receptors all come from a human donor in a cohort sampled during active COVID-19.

CDR3 DNA: TGTGCCAGCAGTCGAGGAGGGGCTAGCACAGATACGCAGTATTTT. Amino acid sequence: CASSRGGASTDTQYF. V usage is TRBV6-2 or TRBV6-3 and J usage is TRBJ2-3; tentative D call: TRBD2 (6 bases). Germline V gene data show CDR1 as MNHEY and CDR2 as SVGEGT. Trimming pared 5 bases from V and 0 bases from J, leaving 12 bases between. There are 15 residues in the CDR3.

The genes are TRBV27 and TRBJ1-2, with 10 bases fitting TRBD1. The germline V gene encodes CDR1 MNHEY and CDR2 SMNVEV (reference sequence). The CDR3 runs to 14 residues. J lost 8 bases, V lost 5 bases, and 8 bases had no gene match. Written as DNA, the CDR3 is TGTGCCAGCAGTGCCGGGACAGGGGTTCGGGGCTACACCTTC. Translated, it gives CASSAGTGVRGYTF.

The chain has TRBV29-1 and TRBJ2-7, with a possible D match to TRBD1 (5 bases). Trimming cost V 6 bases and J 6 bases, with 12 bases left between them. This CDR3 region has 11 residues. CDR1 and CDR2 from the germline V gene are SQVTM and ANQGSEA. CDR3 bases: TGCAGCGTGCTGGACAACCCCGAGCAGTACTTC. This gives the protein CSVLDNPEQYF.

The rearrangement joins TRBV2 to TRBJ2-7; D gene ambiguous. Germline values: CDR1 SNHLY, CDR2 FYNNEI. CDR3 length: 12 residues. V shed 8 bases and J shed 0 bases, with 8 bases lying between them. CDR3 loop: CASQRGSYEQYF. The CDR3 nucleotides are TGTGCCAGCCAGAGAGGCTCCTACGAGCAGTACTTC.

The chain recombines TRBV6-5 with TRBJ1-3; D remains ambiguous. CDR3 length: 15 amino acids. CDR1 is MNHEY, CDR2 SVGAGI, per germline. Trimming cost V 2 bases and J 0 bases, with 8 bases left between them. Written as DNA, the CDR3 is TGTGCCAGCAGTTACCGGTTAGTCTCTGGAAACACCATATATTTT. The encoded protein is CASSYRLVSGNTIYF.

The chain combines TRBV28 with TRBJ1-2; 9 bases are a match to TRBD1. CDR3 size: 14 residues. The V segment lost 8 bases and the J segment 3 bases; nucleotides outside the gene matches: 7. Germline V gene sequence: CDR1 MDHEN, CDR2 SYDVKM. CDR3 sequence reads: CASRIDRGYYGYTF. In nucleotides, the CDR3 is TGTGCCAGCCGAATTGACAGGGGGTACTATGGCTACACCTTC.

This CDR3 is CAWHSPTGAGNTIYF. The CDR3 coding sequence is TGTGCCTGGCACTCCCCGACAGGGGCCGGAAACACCATATATTTT. This chain joins TRBV30 and TRBJ1-3; 8 nucleotides line up with TRBD1. After removal of 5 bases from V and 4 bases from J, the junction contained 10 bases not matched to a gene. The CDR3 sequence is 15 residues long. CDR1 and CDR2 (germline): GTSNPN, SVGIG (reference sequence).

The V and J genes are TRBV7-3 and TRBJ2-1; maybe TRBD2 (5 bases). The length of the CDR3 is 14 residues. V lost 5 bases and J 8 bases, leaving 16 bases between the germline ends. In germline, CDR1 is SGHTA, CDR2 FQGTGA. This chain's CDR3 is CASSPQTSSDEQFF. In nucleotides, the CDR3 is TGTGCCAGCAGCCCCCAAACTAGTAGCGATGAGCAGTTCTTC.

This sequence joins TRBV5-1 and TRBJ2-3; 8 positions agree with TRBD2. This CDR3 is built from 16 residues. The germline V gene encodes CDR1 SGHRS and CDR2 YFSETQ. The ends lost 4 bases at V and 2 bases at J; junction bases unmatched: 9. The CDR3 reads CASSNGLAGSTDTQYF. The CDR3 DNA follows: TGCGCCAGCAGCAACGGACTAGCTGGGTCCACAGATACGCAGTATTTT.

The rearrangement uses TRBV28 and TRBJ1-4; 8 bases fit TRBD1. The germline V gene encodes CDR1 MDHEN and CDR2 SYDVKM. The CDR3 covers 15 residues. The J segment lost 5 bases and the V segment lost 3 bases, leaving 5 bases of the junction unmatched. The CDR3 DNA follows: TGTGCCAGCAGTTTCCCGGACAGGGCGAATGAAAAACTGTTTTTT. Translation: CASSFPDRANEKLFF.